This T cell receptor beta chain was recovered during a study of Graves' ophthalmopathy and Graves' hyperthyroidism. Study-wide results and caveats: Most thyroid-expanded clonotypes exceeding 0.001 frequency were also found in blood. Ophthalmopathy progression prediction by the model yielded a sensitivity of about 70% and a specificity of around 72%.

RNA transcripts were the template, and TCR beta CDR3 regions were amplified from them. Second-round multiplex PCR followed a first-round RT-PCR using HTBI primers. A single record per CDR3 protein comes from TCRdb applying MiXCR to the multiplex PCR reads. Of 400,000 or so distinct CDR3 sequences in the sample, just over 15% were seen once. In the case of this clonotype: Its antigen is undetermined.

Trimming cost V 5 bases and J 5 bases, with 12 bases left between them. Looked up from germline, CDR1 is SQVTM and CDR2 is ANQGSEA. The CDR3 length is 12 residues. The sequenced sample consisted of peripheral blood. This clonotype originated in a woman between 18 and 29 years old with stable Graves' hyperthyroidism. The chain combines TRBV29-1 with TRBJ2-5, with D perhaps matching TRBD1 (5 bases). CDR3 region: CSVLTVRETQYF. CDR3 coding DNA: TGCAGCGTTTTGACAGTTCGCGAGACCCAGTACTTC. Variable domain in full (rest from reference TRBV29-1 and TRBJ2-5): SAVISQKPSRDICQRGTSLTIQCQVDSQVTMMFWYRQQPGQSLTLIATANQGSEATYESGFVIDKFPISRPNLTFSTLTVSNMSPEDSSIYLCSVLTVRETQYFGPGTRLLVL.